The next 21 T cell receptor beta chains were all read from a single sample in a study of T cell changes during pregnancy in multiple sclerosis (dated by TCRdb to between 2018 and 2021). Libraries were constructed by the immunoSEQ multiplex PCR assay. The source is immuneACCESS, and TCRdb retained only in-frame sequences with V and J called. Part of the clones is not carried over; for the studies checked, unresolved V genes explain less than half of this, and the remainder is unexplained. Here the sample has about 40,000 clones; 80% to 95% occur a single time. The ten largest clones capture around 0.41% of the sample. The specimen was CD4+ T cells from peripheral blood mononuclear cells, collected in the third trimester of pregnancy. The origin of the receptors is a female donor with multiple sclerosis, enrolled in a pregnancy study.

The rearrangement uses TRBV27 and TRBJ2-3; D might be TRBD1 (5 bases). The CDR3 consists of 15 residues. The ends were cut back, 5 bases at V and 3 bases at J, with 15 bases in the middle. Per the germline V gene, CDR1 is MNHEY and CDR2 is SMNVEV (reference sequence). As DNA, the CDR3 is TGTGCCAGCAGTCCAAGGGGAAAGTCTACAGATACGCAGTATTTT. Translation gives CASSPRGKSTDTQYF.

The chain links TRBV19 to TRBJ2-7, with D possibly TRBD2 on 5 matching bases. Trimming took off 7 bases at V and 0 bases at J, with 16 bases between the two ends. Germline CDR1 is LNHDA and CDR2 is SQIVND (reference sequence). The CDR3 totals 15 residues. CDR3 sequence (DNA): TGTGCCAGTATGGCCCAAGGAGGCCTCTCCTACGAGCAGTACTTC. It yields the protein CASMAQGGLSYEQYF. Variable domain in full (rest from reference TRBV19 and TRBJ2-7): DGGITQSPKYLFRKEGQNVTLSCEQNLNHDAMYWYRQDPGQGLRLIYYSQIVNDFQKGDIAEGYSVSREKKESFPLTVTSAQKNPTAFYLCASMAQGGLSYEQYFGPGTRLTVT.

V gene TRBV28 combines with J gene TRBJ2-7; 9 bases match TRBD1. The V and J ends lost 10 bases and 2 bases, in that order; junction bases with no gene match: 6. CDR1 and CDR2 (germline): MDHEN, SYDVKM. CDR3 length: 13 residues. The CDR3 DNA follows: TGTGCCATCCGACAGGGGGTAGCCTACGAGCAGTACTTC. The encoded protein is CAIRQGVAYEQYF. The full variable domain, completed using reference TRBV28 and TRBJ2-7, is DVKVTQSSRYLVKRTGEKVFLECVQDMDHENMFWYRQDPGLGLRLIYFSYDVKMKEKGDIPEGYSVSREKKERFSLILESASTNQTSMYLCAIRQGVAYEQYFGPGTRLTVT.

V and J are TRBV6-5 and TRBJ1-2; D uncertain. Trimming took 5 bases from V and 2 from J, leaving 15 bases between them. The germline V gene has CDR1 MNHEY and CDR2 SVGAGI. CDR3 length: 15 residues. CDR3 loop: CASSRGISENYGYTF. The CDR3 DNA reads TGTGCCAGCAGTCGAGGGATTTCAGAGAACTATGGCTACACCTTC.

The CDR3 loop reads CASSQDNAGGPLETQYF. Written as DNA, the CDR3 is TGCGCCAGCAGCCAAGATAACGCGGGAGGGCCTTTGGAGACCCAGTACTTC. This chain connects TRBV4-1 to TRBJ2-5; 9 bases match TRBD2. This CDR3 has 17 residues. V was pared by 0 bases and J by 5 bases, with 10 bases of the junction left unmatched. Germline CDR1 is MGHRA and CDR2 is YSYEKL.

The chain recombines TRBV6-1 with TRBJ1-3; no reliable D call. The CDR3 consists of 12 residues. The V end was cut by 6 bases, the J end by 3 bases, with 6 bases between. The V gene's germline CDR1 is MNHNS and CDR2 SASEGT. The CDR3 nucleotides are TGTGCCAGCAGGGGCGATGGAAACACCATATATTTT. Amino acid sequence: CASRGDGNTIYF.

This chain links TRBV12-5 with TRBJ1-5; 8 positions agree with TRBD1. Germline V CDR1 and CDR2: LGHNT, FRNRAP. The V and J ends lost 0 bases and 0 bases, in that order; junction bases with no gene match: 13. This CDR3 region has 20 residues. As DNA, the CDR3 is TGTGCTAGTGGTTTGGTAACGGGACAGGTGCCCTCTCATAGCAATCAGCCCCAGCATTTT. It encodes CASGLVTGQVPSHSNQPQHF.

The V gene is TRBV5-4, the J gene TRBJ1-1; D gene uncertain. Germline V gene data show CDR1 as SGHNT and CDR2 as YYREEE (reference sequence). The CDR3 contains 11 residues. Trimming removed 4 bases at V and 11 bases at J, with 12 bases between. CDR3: CASSANGRAFF. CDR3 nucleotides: TGTGCCAGCAGCGCTAACGGGAGGGCTTTCTTT. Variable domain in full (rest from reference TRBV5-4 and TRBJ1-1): ETGVTQSPTHLIKTRGQQVTLRCSSQSGHNTVSWYQQALGQGPQFIFQYYREEENGRGNFPPRFSGLQFPNYSSELNVNALELDDSALYLCASSANGRAFFGQGTRLTVV.

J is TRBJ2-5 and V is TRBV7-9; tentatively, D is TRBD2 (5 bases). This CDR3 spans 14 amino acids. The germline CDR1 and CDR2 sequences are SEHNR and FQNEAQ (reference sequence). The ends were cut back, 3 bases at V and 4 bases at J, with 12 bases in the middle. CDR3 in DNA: TGTGCCAGCAGCTTGGGAGCGACACGAGAGACCCAGTACTTC. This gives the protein CASSLGATRETQYF. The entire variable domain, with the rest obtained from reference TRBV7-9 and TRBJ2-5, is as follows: DTGVSQNPRHKITKRGQNVTFRCDPISEHNRLYWYRQTLGQGPEFLTYFQNEAQLEKSRLLSDRFSAERPKGSFSTLEIQRTEQGDSAMYLCASSLGATRETQYFGPGTRLLVL.

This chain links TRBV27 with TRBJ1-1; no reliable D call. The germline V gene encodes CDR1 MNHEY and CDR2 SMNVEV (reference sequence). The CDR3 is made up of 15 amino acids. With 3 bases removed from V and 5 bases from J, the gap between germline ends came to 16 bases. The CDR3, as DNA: TGTGCCAGCAGTTTTTCGACCACGGTCAGGACTGAAGCTTTCTTT. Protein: CASSFSTTVRTEAFF.

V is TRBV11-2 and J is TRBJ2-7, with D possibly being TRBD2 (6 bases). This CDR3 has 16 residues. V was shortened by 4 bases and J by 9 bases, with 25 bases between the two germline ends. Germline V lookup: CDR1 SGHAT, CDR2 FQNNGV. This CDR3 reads CASSSLGVEGFLRQYF. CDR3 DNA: TGTGCCAGCAGCTCGCTCGGGGTGGAGGGTTTTCTAAGGCAGTACTTC.

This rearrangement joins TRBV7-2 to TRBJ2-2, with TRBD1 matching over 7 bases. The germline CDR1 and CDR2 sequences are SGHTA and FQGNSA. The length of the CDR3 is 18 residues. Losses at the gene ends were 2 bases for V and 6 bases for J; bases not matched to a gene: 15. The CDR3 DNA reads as TGTGCCAGCAGCTTATTAACAGGGGCCCGCAAGGACCCCGGGGAGCTGTTTTTT. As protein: CASSLLTGARKDPGELFF. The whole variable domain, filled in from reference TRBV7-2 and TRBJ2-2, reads GAGVSQSPSNKVTEKGKDVELRCDPISGHTALYWYRQSLGQGLEFLIYFQGNSAPDKSGLPSDRFSAERTGGSVSTLTIQRTQQEDSAVYLCASSLLTGARKDPGELFFGEGSRLTVL.

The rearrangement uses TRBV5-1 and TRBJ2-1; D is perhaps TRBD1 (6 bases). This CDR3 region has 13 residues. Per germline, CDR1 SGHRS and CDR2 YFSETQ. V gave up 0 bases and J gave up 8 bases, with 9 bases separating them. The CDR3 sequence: CASSLESGDEQFF. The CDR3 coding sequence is TGCGCCAGCAGCTTGGAGTCAGGGGATGAGCAGTTCTTC.

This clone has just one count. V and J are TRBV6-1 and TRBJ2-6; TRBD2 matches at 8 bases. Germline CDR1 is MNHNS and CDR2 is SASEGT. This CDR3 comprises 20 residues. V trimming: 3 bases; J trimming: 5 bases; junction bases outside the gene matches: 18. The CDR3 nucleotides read TGTGCCAGCAGTGAGGCTTCGGATCGGGGGGGGCCGACAAGGGCCAACGTCCTGACTTTC. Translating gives CASSEASDRGGPTRANVLTF.

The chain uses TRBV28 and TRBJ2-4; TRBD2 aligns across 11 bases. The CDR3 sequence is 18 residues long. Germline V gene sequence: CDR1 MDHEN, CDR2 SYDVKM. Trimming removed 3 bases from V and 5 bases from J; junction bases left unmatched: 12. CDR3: CASSFVGLAGGGENIQYF. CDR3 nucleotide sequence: TGTGCCAGCAGTTTCGTCGGGCTAGCGGGAGGAGGGGAAAACATTCAGTACTTC.

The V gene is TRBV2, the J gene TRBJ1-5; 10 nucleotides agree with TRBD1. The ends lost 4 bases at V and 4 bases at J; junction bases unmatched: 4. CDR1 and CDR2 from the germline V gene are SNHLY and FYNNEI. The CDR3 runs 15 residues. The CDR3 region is CASSGRTGGNQPQHF. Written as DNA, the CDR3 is TGTGCCAGCAGTGGGCGGACAGGGGGAAATCAGCCCCAGCATTTT.

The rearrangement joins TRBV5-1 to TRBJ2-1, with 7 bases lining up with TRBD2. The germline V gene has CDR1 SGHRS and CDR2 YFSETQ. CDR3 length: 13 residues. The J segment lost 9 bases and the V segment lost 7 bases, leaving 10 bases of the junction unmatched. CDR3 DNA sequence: TGCGCCAGCGGGGGGGAGGCGACGGGTGAGCAGTTCTTC. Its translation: CASGGEATGEQFF.

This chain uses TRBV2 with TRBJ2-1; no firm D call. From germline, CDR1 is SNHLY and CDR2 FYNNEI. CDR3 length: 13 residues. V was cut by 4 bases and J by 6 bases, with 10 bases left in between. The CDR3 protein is CASSAGVLNEQFF. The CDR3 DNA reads TGTGCCAGCAGTGCCGGAGTACTCAATGAGCAGTTCTTC. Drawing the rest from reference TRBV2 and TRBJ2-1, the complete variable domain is EPEVTQTPSHQVTQMGQEVILRCVPISNHLYFYWYRQILGQKVEFLVSFYNNEISEKSEIFDDQFSVERPDGSNFTLKIRSTKLEDSAMYFCASSAGVLNEQFFGPGTRLTVL.

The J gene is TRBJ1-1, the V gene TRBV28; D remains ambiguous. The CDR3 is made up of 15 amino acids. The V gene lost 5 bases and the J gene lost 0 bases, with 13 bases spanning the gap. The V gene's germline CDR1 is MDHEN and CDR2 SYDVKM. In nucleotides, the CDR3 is TGTGCCAGCAGTCCGCCCCGGAGATTGAACACTGAAGCTTTCTTT. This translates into CASSPPRRLNTEAFF.

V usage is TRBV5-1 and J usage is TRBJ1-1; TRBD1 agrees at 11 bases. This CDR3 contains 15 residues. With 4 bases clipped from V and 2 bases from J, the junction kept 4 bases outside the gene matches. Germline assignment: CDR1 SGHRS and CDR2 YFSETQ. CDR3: CASSPDRGLNTEAFF. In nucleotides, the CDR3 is TGCGCCAGCAGCCCGGACAGGGGGCTAAACACTGAAGCTTTCTTT. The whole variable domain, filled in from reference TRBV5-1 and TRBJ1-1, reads KAGVTQTPRYLIKTRGQQVTLSCSPISGHRSVSWYQQTPGQGLQFLFEYFSETQRNKGNFPGRFSGRQFSNSRSEMNVSTLELGDSALYLCASSPDRGLNTEAFFGQGTRLTVV.

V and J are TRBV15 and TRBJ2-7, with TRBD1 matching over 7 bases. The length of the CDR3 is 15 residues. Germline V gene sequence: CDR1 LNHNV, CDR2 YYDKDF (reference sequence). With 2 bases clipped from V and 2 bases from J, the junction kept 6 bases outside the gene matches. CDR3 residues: CATSRRQGVTYEQYF. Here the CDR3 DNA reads TGTGCCACCAGCAGACGACAGGGTGTGACCTACGAGCAGTACTTC.